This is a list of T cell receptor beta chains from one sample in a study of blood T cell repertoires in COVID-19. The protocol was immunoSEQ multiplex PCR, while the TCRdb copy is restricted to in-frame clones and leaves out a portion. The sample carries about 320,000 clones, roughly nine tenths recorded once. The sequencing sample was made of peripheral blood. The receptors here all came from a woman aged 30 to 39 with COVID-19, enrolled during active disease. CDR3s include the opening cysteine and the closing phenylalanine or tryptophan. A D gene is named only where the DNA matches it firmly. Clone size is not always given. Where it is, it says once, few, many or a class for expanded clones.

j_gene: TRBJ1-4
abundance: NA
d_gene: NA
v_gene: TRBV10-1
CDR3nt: TGCGCCAGCAGTGAGAGGGGTGATGGCTCTGAAAAACTGTTTTTT
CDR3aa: CASSERGDGSEKLFF

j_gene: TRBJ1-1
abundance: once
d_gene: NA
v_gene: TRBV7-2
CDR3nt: TGTGCCAGCAGCTTAGCTTTTAGGGCAGCGGGGGATGACACTGAAGCTTTCTTT
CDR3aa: CASSLAFRAAGDDTEAFF

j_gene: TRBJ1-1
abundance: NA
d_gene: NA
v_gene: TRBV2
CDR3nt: TGTGCCAGCAGTGGGGAAGGGGCTGAAGCTTTCTTT
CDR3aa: CASSGEGAEAFF

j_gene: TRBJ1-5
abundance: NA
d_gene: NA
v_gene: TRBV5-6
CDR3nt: TGTGCCAGCAGCTTGCTCAGGGGTCCCCAGCATTTT
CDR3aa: CASSLLRGPQHF

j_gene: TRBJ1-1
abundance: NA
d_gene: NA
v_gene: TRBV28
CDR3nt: TGTGCCAGCAGTTTCCAGGGCGCCGTCGAAGCTTTCTTT
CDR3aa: CASSFQGAVEAFF

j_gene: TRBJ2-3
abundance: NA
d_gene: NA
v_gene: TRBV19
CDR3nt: TGTGCCAGTAGTTGGTCGGTTATTAGCACAGATACGCAGTATTTT
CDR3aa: CASSWSVISTDTQYF

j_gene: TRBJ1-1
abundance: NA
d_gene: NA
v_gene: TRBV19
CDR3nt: TGTGCCAGTAGTATCACCTCGGGGAACACTGAAGCTTTCTTT
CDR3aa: CASSITSGNTEAFF

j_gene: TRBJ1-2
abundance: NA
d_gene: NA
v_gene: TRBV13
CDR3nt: TGTGCCAGCAGCTCCTGGATTACAGGGATCTATGGCTACACCTTC
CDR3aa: CASSSWITGIYGYTF

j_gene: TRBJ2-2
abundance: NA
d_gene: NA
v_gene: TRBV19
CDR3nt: TGTGCCAGTAGAAACCTGCCGGGACACACCACCGGGGAGCTGTTTTTT
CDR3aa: CASRNLPGHTTGELFF

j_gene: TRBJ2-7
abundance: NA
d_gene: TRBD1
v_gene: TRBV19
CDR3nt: TGTGCCAGTAGTATAGGGACAGGGGGCTCCTACGAGCAGTACTTC
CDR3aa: CASSIGTGGSYEQYF

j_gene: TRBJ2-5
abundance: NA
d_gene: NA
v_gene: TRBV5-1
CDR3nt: TGCGCCAGCAGCTTGGCCACGGGGGTCCAAGAGACCCAGTACTTC
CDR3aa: CASSLATGVQETQYF

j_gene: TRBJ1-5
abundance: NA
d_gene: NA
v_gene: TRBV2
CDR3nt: TGTGCCAGCAGATCACAGGCGAATCAGCCCCAGCATTTT
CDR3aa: CASRSQANQPQHF

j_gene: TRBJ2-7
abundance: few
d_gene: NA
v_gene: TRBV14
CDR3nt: TGTGCCAGCAGCCAAGGTTTTCAGGGGGGCTCCTACGAGCAGTACTTC
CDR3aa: CASSQGFQGGSYEQYF

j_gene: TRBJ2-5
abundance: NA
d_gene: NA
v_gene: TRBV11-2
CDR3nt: TGTGCCAGCAGCTTAGTGTGGCACACCCGAGAGACCCAGTACTTC
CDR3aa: CASSLVWHTRETQYF

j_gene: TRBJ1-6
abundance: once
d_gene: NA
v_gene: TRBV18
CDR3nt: TGTGCCAGCTCACCACCGCAGGGCGGACCCCTCCACTTT
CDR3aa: CASSPPQGGPLHF

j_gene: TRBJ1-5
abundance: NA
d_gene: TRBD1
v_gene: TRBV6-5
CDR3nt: TGTGCCAGCAGTACTAGCCGGACAGGGTTCCAGCCCCAGCATTTT
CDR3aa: CASSTSRTGFQPQHF

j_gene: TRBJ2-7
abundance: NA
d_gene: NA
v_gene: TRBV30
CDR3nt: TGTGCCTGGAGTCCAGGTCACCCCTACGAGCAGTACTTC
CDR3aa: CAWSPGHPYEQYF

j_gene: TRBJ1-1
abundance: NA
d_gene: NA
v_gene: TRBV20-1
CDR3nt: TGCAGTGCTAGTTCTCTGTGGACAGAAATGAACACTGAAGCTTTCTTT
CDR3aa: CSASSLWTEMNTEAFF

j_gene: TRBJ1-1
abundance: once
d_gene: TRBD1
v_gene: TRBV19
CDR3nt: TGTGCCAGTAGTATAGGACAGGGAATCGCTGAAGCTTTCTTT
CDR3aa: CASSIGQGIAEAFF

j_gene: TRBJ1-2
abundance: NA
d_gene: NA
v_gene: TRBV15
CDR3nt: TGTGCCACCAGCAGAGATGTCCAGGGTTCTGGCTACACCTTC
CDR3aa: CATSRDVQGSGYTF

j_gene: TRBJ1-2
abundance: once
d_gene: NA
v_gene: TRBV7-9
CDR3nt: TGTGCCAGCAGCAGAGAGACACAGGGCCACTATGGCTACACCTTC
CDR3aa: CASSRETQGHYGYTF

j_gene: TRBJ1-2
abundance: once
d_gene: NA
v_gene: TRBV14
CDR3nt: TGTGCCAGCAGCCCTTCGCGGACAGCTGGCTACACCTTC
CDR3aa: CASSPSRTAGYTF

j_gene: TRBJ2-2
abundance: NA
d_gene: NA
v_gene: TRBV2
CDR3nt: TGTGCCAGCAGTGATTTACGGGGGATTACCGGGGAGCTGTTTTTT
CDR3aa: CASSDLRGITGELFF

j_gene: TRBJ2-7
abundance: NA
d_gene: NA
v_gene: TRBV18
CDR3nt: TGTGCCAGCTCGGCAAGTCCGTCCTACGAGCAGTACTTC
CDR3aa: CASSASPSYEQYF

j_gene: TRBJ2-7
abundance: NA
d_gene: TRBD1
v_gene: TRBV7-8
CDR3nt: TGTGCCAGCAGCTTCCCCCGGGACAGGGGGTCTAACGAGCAGTACTTC
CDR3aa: CASSFPRDRGSNEQYF

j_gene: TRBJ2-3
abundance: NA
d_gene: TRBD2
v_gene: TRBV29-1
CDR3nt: TGCAGCGTCTGGACTAGCGGGACAGCGGGGACGCAGTATTTT
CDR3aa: CSVWTSGTAGTQYF

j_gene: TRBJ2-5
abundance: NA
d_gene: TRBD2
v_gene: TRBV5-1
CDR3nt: TGCGCCAGCAGCTACGGACTAGGAGGTTCTCAAGAGACCCAGTACTTC
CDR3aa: CASSYGLGGSQETQYF

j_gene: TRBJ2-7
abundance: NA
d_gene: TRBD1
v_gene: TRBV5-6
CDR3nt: TGTGCCAGCAGCATGGGACAGGGACCCCTAGCCGAGCAGTACTTC
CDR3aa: CASSMGQGPLAEQYF

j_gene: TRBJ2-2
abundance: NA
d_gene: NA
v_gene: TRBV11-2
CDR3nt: TGTGCCAGCAGCTCAAAAGGGGGGGCCGGGGAGCTGTTTTTT
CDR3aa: CASSSKGGAGELFF

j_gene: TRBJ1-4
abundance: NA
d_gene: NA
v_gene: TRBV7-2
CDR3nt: TGTGCCAGCAGCTTAGCGCTCAGTGAAAAACTGTTTTTT
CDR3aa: CASSLALSEKLFF

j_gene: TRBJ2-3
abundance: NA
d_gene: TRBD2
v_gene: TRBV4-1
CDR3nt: TGCGCCAGCAGCCAATTGGGACCTAACCCGGCGGGGGAAAAACGACGTACGCAGTATTTT
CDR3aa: CASSQLGPNPAGEKRRTQYF

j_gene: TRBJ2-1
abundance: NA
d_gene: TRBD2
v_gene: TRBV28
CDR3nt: TGTGCCAGTTGGACTAGCGGGTTAAATGAGCAGTTCTTC
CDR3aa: CASWTSGLNEQFF

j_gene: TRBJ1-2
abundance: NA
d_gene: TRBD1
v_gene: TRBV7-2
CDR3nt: TGTGCCAGCAGCTTATCGAGGGGACAGGCTAACTATGGCTACACCTTC
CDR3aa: CASSLSRGQANYGYTF

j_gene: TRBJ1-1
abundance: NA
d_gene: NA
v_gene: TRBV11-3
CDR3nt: TGTGCCAGCAGCTTATACGGGAACACTGAAGCTTTCTTT
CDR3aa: CASSLYGNTEAFF

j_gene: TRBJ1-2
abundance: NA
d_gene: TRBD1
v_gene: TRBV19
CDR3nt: TGTGCCAGTAAAGGGGGGACAGGCTACTATGGCTACACCTTC
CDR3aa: CASKGGTGYYGYTF

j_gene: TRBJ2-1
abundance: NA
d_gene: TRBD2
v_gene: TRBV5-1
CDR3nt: TGCGCCAGCAGCTTGCCGAGCGGGGGGCCCCCAGGTGAGCAGTTCTTC
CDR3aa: CASSLPSGGPPGEQFF

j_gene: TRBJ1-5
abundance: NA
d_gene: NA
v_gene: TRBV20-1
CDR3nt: TGCAGTGCTGAGGTATATGGCCAGCATTTT
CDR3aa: CSAEVYGQHF

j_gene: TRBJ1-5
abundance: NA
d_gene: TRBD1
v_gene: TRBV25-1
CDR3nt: TGTGCCAGCAGCCCCGGGACAGGGGGGCATCAGCCCCAGCATTTT
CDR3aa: CASSPGTGGHQPQHF

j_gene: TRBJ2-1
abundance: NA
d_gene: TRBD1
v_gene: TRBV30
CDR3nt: TGTGCCTGGAGTGTGGGACAGGGAACTCAGGATGAGCAGTTCTTC
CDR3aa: CAWSVGQGTQDEQFF

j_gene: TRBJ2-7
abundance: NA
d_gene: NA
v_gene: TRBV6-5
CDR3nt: TGTGCCAGCATCTCTACAGTTACCTACGAGCAGTACTTC
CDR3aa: CASISTVTYEQYF

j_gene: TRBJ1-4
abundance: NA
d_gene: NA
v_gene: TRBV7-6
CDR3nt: TGTGCCAGCAGCTTATTGGGGGGATCCAATGAAAAACTGTTTTTT
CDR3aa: CASSLLGGSNEKLFF

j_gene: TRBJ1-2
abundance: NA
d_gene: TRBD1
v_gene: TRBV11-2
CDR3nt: TGTGCCAGCAGCCCGGGACAGGCGACCGGCTATGGCTACACCTTC
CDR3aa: CASSPGQATGYGYTF

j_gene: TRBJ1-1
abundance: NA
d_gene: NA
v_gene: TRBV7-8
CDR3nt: TGTGCCAGCAGCTTAGAGCAGGGCTATGAGTACACTGAAGCTTTCTTT
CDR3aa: CASSLEQGYEYTEAFF

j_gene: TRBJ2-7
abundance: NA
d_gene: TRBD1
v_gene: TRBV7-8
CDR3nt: TGTGCCAGCAGCAACCCCTGGGCAGGGGGCTCCAACGAGCAGTACTTC
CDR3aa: CASSNPWAGGSNEQYF

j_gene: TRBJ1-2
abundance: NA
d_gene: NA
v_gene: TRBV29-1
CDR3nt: TGCAGCGTTGAGACGTTCGTGACAAACTATGGCTACACCTTC
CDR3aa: CSVETFVTNYGYTF

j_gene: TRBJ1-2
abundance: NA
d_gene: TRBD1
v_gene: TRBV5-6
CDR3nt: TGTGCCAGCAGCTTGCCTCGGACAGGGTTAAACTATGGCTACACCTTC
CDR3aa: CASSLPRTGLNYGYTF

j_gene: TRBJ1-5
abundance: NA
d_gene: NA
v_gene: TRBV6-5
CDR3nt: TGTGCCAGCAGTTACGGCCGTAATCAGCCCCAGCATTTT
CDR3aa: CASSYGRNQPQHF